The 3 T cell receptor beta chains presented below share a single source sample, sequenced in a study of shared clonotypes between healthy human individuals. Clones were sequenced by immunoSEQ multiplex PCR, and TCRdb holds only the in-frame ones, with some missing. The sample has about 1,800,000 clones, over 85% seen once; the top ten hold 0.9% to 1.5%. CD45RO-negative, CCR7-selected cells formed the naive CD8 fraction, which excluded terminally differentiated effector memory CD45RA+ cells. Sequencing was performed on naive CD8+ T cells sorted from blood. These receptor sequences come from a man aged 18 to 35 in good health.

The V call is TRBV4-3, the J call TRBJ1-2; possibly TRBD1 for D (5 bases). Germline lookup yields CDR1 LGHNA and CDR2 YSLEER. The CDR3 is made up of 14 amino acids. Trimming removed 0 bases from V and 3 bases from J, with 8 bases in between. The CDR3 bases are TGCGCCAGCAGCCAAGATACAGGATACTATGGCTACACCTTC. Protein sequence: CASSQDTGYYGYTF.

The genes are TRBV13 and TRBJ2-1; D not certain. The germline CDR1 and CDR2 sequences are PRHDT and FYEKMQ (reference sequence). This CDR3 spans 14 amino acids. V dropped 3 bases and J dropped 8 bases, with 14 bases sitting between them. The CDR3: CASSFWVSEDEQFF. In nucleotides, the CDR3 is TGTGCCAGCAGCTTTTGGGTATCGGAAGATGAGCAGTTCTTC.

The chain employs TRBV5-6 and TRBJ2-7; 7 bases are a match to TRBD2. Unmatched junction bases numbered 10, after V lost 3 bases and J lost 7 bases. Germline CDR1 and CDR2: SGHDT and YYEEEE. The CDR3 length is 14 residues. This CDR3 reads CASSWSTSRGEQYF. The CDR3 DNA reads as TGTGCCAGCAGCTGGTCGACTAGCCGAGGGGAGCAGTACTTC.